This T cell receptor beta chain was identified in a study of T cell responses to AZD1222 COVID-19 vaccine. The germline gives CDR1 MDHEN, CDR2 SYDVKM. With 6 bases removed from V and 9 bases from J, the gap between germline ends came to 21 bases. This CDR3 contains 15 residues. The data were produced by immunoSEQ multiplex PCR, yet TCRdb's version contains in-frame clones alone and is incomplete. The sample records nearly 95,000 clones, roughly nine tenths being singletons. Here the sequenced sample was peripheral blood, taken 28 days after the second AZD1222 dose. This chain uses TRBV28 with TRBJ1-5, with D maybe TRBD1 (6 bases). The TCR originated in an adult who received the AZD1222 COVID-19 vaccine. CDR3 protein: CASSPDKGGGRPQHF. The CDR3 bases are TGTGCCAGCAGCCCCGACAAGGGGGGAGGGCGGCCCCAGCATTTT.